The clone carrying this TCR beta chain was seen more than once but under ten times. The antigen is not known. Researchers classed hyperthyroidism as stable given no ophthalmopathy within 18 months of follow-up. This specimen belongs to a study of Graves' ophthalmopathy and Graves' hyperthyroidism. Whole-study results and caveats: Cross-validated, the 13-signature model showed 87.88%/81.08% sensitivity/specificity, and 80%/75% in the test set.

Amplification from RNA transcripts yielded the TCR beta CDR3 regions. The first-round RT-PCR employed HTBI primers together with the Qiagen OneStep RT-PCR kit. A multiplex PCR was then performed as the second round. A single record per CDR3 protein comes from TCRdb applying MiXCR to the multiplex PCR reads. The sample shows 300,000 to 400,000 distinct CDR3 sequences, about a sixth of them seen only once. The CDR3 has 15 amino acids. V was shortened by 0 bases and J by 0 bases, with 8 bases between the two germline ends. Germline values: CDR1 LGHDT, CDR2 YNNKEL (reference sequence). Sequencing was carried out using peripheral blood. The origin of this receptor is an adult woman with stable Graves' hyperthyroidism. The rearrangement joins TRBV3-1 to TRBJ2-5, with D hard to call. CDR3: CASSQEVYNQETQYF. DNA for the CDR3: TGTGCCAGCAGCCAAGAGGTCTATAACCAAGAGACCCAGTACTTC.